The clone carrying this T cell receptor (beta chain) has ten or more counts. Its matching antigen is unknown. This sample stems from a study of spatial heterogeneity in lung cancer. Time point specified: sample taken at primary tumor resection. Donors were roughly 70 untreated early-stage non-small cell lung cancer patients. Every molecule of TCR cDNA had its own unique molecular identifier. TCRdb fed the 5' RACE reads into MiXCR, producing one record per CDR3 protein. Of several thousand distinct CDR3 sequences listed, roughly 4% are singletons. Broader study findings: Counts that tracked tumor mutation counts were those of expanded intratumoral alpha and beta TCRs.

The clonotype comes from a female donor with early-stage non-small cell lung cancer. Material: lung tumor tissue, obtained at surgery.

CDR3 DNA: TGTGCCAGCGGGACAGGGGAGGAGCCCCAGCATTTT. As protein: CASGTGEEPQHF. The rearrangement joins TRBV27 to TRBJ1-5; 10 positions agree with TRBD1. CDR1 is MNHEY, CDR2 SMNVEV, per germline (reference sequence). Trimming removed 8 bases from V and 8 bases from J; junction bases left unmatched: 3. This CDR3 has 12 amino acids.